The source of this TCR beta chain is a study of T cells in Graves' hyperthyroidism and ophthalmopathy. Individuals with ophthalmopathy presented a Clinical Activity Score of at least 3, a NOSPECS grade of at least 4 and a duration under 3 months. V was clipped by 6 bases and J by 2 bases, with 8 bases between them. This CDR3 is built from 12 residues. Germline V gene lookup returns CDR1 MNHEY and CDR2 SVGEGT. Amplified TCR beta CDR3 regions derived from RNA transcripts. HTBI primers drove first-round RT-PCR of the TCR CDR3. TCRdb processed the multiplex PCR reads anew with MiXCR; each CDR3 protein has one entry. This sample has approximately 620,000 distinct CDR3 sequences, with about a sixth found just once.

The sample taken for sequencing was blood. This sequence originates from a woman in her forties with Graves' ophthalmopathy. The chain couples TRBV6-2 or TRBV6-3 to TRBJ2-7; D is unresolved. The CDR3 DNA follows: TGTGCCAGCAGGACCAATACCTACGAGCAGTACTTC. Translation gives CASRTNTYEQYF.